This T cell receptor (beta chain) comes out of a study of low-dose radiotherapy and immunotherapy resistance in tumors (dated by TCRdb to 2021 to 2024). Looking at the study overall: In Cohort 1, each fraction delivered 0.5 Gy every 2 weeks, and the prescribed total PTV dose was 6.5 Gy. For Cohort 2, the dose was 1 Gy per fraction given every two weeks, adding up to 13 Gy in total across 26 weeks. Nivolumab and ipilimumab were both given intravenously, with nivolumab at a 240 mg flat dose every two weeks and ipilimumab at 1 mg/kg every six weeks. Every two weeks, patients got intravenous cyclophosphamide at 200 mg/m2, given one day ahead of each radiation and immunotherapy administration. Starting on cycle 1 day 1, patients took 300 mg of aspirin by mouth once daily for four cycles. The trial did not randomize participants into treatment groups. Eight patients were included in the translational analysis, namely three from the first dose cohort plus the first five from the second dose cohort.

The donors came from RACIN, which was a single-arm phase I dose-escalation trial that paired nivolumab and ipilimumab with aspirin, low-dose cyclophosphamide and low-dose radiotherapy. Patients were eligible if they had advanced solid tumors that were TIL-negative. This clonotype was seen only a few times. Its antigen remains unidentified. Base qualities were left out, and no much larger clone turns up one base away. To make first-strand cDNA, Superscript III was used along with a set of TRAV- and TRBV-specific primers so that both the TCRalpha and TCRbeta chains were covered. An approximately 18-cycle PCR with Phusion amplified the TCRs, pairing a constant-region primer with the adapter that was attached to the V primers. Isolated mRNA was amplified with the MessageAmp II aRNA Amplification Kit, using an approximately 16-hour in vitro transcription at 37°C. The Dynabeads mRNA DIRECT Purification Kit was used to isolate mRNA for TCR sequencing. Indexed Illumina adapters were added in a second Phusion PCR of about 26 cycles, and the PCR products were purified with AMPure XP beads. On the study's bioinformatics: Custom Perl scripts pooled TCR sequences encoding the same protein, removed out-of-frame sequences and computed each clonotype's abundance. Any TCR sequence supported by only a single read was excluded from analysis. The metrics used to describe the repertoires included Shannon entropy, Gini index, clonality, richness, and the frequency of TCRs shared between repertoires. The public reads were run again by TCRdb, first through fastp at Q25 and then through MiXCR, and only productive beta chains were kept. A single entry per CDR3 protein holds the most common genes and DNA from its merged rows. TCRdb, not the original authors, processed these V and J calls. This sample is represented by under 10,000 distinct CDR3 sequences; approximately 61% of them were singletons. The top ten clonotypes cover approximately 9.3% of the sample.

The CDR3 runs 15 residues from the cysteine to the phenylalanine. CDR3 DNA only is kept here, 45 bases in frame from base 1. A distance of 13 bases separates the germline ends of V and J, which lose 3 bases and 7 bases respectively. The CDR1 and CDR2 encoded by the germline V gene are MDHEN and SYDVKM. The receptor was derived from a human donor with advanced metastatic prostate, ovarian, gallbladder or colorectal cancer (not recorded which). This table probably holds off-target reads from a library built for another chain. The chain links TRBV28 with TRBJ1-6; the D gene is perhaps TRBD1, from 5 matching bases. The nucleotide sequence reads TGTGCCAGCAGTTTTGGGGGGGTGGAGAATTCACCCCTCCACTTT. This sequence encodes CASSFGGVENSPLHF. Outside the CDR3, residues come from the reference TRBV28 and TRBJ1-6 proteins, so the full variable domain is: DVKVTQSSRYLVKRTGEKVFLECVQDMDHENMFWYRQDPGLGLRLIYFSYDVKMKEKGDIPEGYSVSREKKERFSLILESASTNQTSMYLCASSFGGVENSPLHFGNGTRLTVT.